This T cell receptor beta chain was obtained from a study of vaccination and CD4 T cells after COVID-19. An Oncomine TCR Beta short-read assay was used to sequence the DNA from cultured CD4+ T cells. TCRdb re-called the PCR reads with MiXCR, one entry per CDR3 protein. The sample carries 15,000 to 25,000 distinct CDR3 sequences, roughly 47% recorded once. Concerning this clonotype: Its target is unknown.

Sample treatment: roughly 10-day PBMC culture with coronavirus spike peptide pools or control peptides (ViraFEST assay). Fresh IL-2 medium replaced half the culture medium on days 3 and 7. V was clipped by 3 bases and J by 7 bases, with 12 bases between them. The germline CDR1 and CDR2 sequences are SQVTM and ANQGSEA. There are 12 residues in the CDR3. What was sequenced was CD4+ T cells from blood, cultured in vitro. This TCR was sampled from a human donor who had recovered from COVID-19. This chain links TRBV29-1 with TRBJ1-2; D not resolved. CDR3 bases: TGCAGCGTTGACCGCTCCGGCAGTGGCTACACCTTC. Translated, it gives CSVDRSGSGYTF.